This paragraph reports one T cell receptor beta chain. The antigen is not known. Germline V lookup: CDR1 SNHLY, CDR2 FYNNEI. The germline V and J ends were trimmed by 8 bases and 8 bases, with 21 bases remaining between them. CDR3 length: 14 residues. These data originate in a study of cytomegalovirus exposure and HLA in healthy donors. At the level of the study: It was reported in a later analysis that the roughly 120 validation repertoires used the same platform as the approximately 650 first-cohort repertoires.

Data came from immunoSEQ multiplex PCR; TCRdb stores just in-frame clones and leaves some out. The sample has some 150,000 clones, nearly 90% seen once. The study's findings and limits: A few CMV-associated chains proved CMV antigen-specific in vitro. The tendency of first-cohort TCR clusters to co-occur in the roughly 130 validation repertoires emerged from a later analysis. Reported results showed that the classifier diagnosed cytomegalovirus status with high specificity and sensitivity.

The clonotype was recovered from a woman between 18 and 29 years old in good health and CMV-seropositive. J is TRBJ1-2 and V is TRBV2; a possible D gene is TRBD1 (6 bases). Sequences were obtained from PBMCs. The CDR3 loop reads CASADRRAWGGYTF. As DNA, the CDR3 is TGTGCCAGCGCTGACAGGCGCGCCTGGGGCGGCTACACCTTC.